Presented here are 24 T cell receptor beta chains from one specimen sequenced in a study of blood T cell repertoires in COVID-19 (dated by TCRdb to 2018 to 2021). The library was prepared using the immunoSEQ multiplex PCR assay. The clones in this table, taken by TCRdb from immuneACCESS, are in-frame only. Not every clone is retained; where verified, under half of the shortfall comes from an unresolved V gene, and the cause of the rest is unknown. The sample includes over 350,000 clones, with 85% to 90% observed a single time. 4% to 5.5% of the sample goes to the ten largest clones. Sequencing was performed on peripheral blood. These TCRs come from a woman aged 25-40 years with acute or convalescent COVID-19.

The chain is built from TRBV11-2 and TRBJ2-5; the D is unclear. Trimming took 5 bases from V and 4 from J, leaving 11 bases between them. The CDR3 consists of 13 residues. Germline V lookup: CDR1 SGHAT, CDR2 FQNNGV. This CDR3 is CASSPRRLETQYF. DNA of the CDR3: TGTGCCAGCAGCCCCCGGCGGTTAGAGACCCAGTACTTC.

The rearrangement links TRBV5-1 to TRBJ2-1; 8 bases match TRBD2. CDR1 and CDR2 (germline): SGHRS, YFSETQ. The CDR3 is 16 amino acids. V was clipped by 4 bases and J by 6 bases; unmatched bases: 12. The CDR3 protein is CASSPADGGAGNEQFF. The CDR3 nucleotides read TGCGCCAGCAGCCCCGCCGACGGGGGGGCCGGCAATGAGCAGTTCTTC.

The V and J genes are TRBV27 and TRBJ2-2; TRBD2 matches 11 bases. CDR1 and CDR2 from the germline V gene are MNHEY and SMNVEV (reference sequence). The CDR3 consists of 15 residues. Losses at the gene ends were 2 bases for V and 6 bases for J; bases not matched to a gene: 2. CDR3 loop: CASSLLAGGPGELFF. The CDR3 coding sequence is TGTGCCAGCAGTTTACTAGCGGGGGGCCCCGGGGAGCTGTTTTTT.

Here the CDR3 DNA reads TGCGCCAGCAGCTTGTTTCCAGGGAGCAATCAGCCCCAGCATTTT. It is translated as CASSLFPGSNQPQHF. This chain uses TRBV5-1 with TRBJ1-5; weak D call: TRBD1 (5 bases). Germline V lookup: CDR1 SGHRS, CDR2 YFSETQ. There are 15 residues in the CDR3. Between the trimmed V and J ends, which lost 1 base and 1 base, there was a span of 9 bases.

CDR3 sequence reads: CASSPQAGGVYEQYF. DNA of the CDR3: TGTGCCAGCAGCCCGCAAGCGGGAGGGGTCTACGAGCAGTACTTC. The chain couples TRBV5-4 to TRBJ2-7; 10 bases fit TRBD2. Per the germline V gene, CDR1 is SGHNT and CDR2 is YYREEE (reference sequence). With V trimmed by 4 bases and J by 3 bases, 7 bases remained unmatched. There are 15 residues in the CDR3.

The chain has TRBV5-5 and TRBJ1-6; possible D gene TRBD1, 5 bases. This CDR3 has 15 residues. Trimming left V 4 bases short and J 6 bases short, with 14 bases between. CDR1 and CDR2 (germline): SGHKS, YYEKEE (reference sequence). The CDR3 sequence: CASSRDPGLNSPLHF. The CDR3 DNA reads TGTGCCAGCAGCCGGGACCCGGGACTTAATTCACCCCTCCACTTT.

The chain joins TRBV24-1 to TRBJ2-7; D gene uncertain. Trimming removed 5 bases from V and 2 bases from J, with 15 bases in between. Germline CDR1 reads KGHDR; CDR2 reads SFDVKD. CDR3 length: 15 residues. Written as DNA, the CDR3 is TGTGCCACCAGTGTACGGAGCAGTTCGGCCTACGAGCAGTACTTC. Translating gives CATSVRSSSAYEQYF.

V and J are TRBV10-2 and TRBJ2-2, with 7 bases matching TRBD1. CDR1 is WSHSY, CDR2 SAAADI, per germline. CDR3 length equals 14 residues. Trimming took 3 bases from V and 6 from J; bases not matched to a gene: 4. CDR3 nucleotide sequence: TGCGCCAGCAGTGACAGGGGGTACGCCGGGGAGCTGTTTTTT. It encodes CASSDRGYAGELFF.

The chain couples TRBV4-1 to TRBJ2-7; 8 nucleotides match TRBD2. The V gene end was trimmed by 4 bases and the J gene end by 0 bases; junction bases not matched to a gene: 5. Germline V gene lookup returns CDR1 MGHRA and CDR2 YSYEKL. The CDR3 runs 15 residues. The CDR3 spells CASSRLGTSSYEQYF. CDR3 sequence (DNA): TGCGCCAGCAGCCGCCTCGGGACTAGCTCCTACGAGCAGTACTTC.

V usage is TRBV4-1 and J usage is TRBJ2-5, with D perhaps matching TRBD1 (8 bases). The CDR3 has 16 residues. The germline V gene encodes CDR1 MGHRA and CDR2 YSYEKL. Trimming took off 4 bases at V and 1 base at J, with 16 bases between the two ends. The CDR3 region has the DNA TGCGCCAGCAGCCCTTGGACAGGGAGGGTCCAAGAGACCCAGTACTTC. This codes for CASSPWTGRVQETQYF.

With regard to this clone: The junction does not match germline at one end; this may be a read error. Other DNA variants within this sample encode the same CDR3. The chain links TRBV6-5 to TRBJ2-3, with a weak D call TRBD2 (5 bases). Germline lookup yields CDR1 MNHEY and CDR2 SVGAGI. The CDR3 totals 12 residues. The CDR3 sequence: CASSSSTDTQYF. The DNA for the CDR3 is TGTGCCAGCAGTTCTAGCACGGATACGCAGTATTTT.

This chain uses TRBV7-2 with TRBJ2-3; D may be TRBD1 (6 bases). The CDR3 has 15 amino acids. Trimming removed 3 bases at V and 3 bases at J, with 13 bases between. Germline loops: CDR1 SGHTA, CDR2 FQGNSA. The CDR3 DNA reads as TGTGCCAGCAGCTTGCAGGGGATTAGGACAGATACGCAGTATTTT. It specifies CASSLQGIRTDTQYF.

This chain uses TRBV5-8 with TRBJ2-7; 8 positions agree with TRBD1. The germline CDR1 and CDR2 sequences are SGHTS and YDEGEE. Losses at the gene ends were 0 bases for V and 2 bases for J; bases not matched to a gene: 10. This CDR3 has 17 residues. The CDR3 loop is CASSLVRLDRETYEQYF. The CDR3 nucleotides are TGTGCCAGCAGCTTGGTTAGATTGGACAGGGAAACCTACGAGCAGTACTTC.

V is TRBV2 and J is TRBJ2-7; 8 bases align to TRBD2. The trim removed 10 bases at V and 5 bases at J, leaving 10 bases unmatched. Germline lookup yields CDR1 SNHLY and CDR2 FYNNEI. The CDR3 consists of 13 residues. The DNA of the CDR3 is TGTGCCACCACCACTCGACTAGCGAACGAGCAGTACTTC. Amino acid sequence: CATTTRLANEQYF. Variable domain in full (rest from reference TRBV2 and TRBJ2-7): EPEVTQTPSHQVTQMGQEVILRCVPISNHLYFYWYRQILGQKVEFLVSFYNNEISEKSEIFDDQFSVERPDGSNFTLKIRSTKLEDSAMYFCATTTRLANEQYFGPGTRLTVT.

The V gene is TRBV3-1 (or the pseudogene TRBV3-2), the J gene TRBJ1-1, with D perhaps TRBD1 (5 bases). The V gene lost 1 base and the J gene lost 5 bases, with 14 bases spanning the gap. Germline CDR1 reads LGHDT; CDR2 reads YNNKEL (reference sequence). CDR3 length equals 15 residues. CDR3 nucleotides: TGTGCCAGCAGCCAAGCGAGGCGGGGCGCAACTGAAGCTTTCTTT. The encoded protein is CASSQARRGATEAFF.

This clone was picked up a small number of times. The J gene is TRBJ1-5, the V gene TRBV2, with D possibly being TRBD1 (6 bases). From germline, CDR1 is SNHLY and CDR2 FYNNEI. The germline V and J ends were trimmed by 3 bases and 3 bases, with 9 bases remaining between them. The CDR3 is made up of 14 amino acids. CDR3 residues: CASSEDSLNQPQHF. The CDR3 bases are TGTGCCAGCAGTGAGGACAGCCTCAATCAGCCCCAGCATTTT.

This clone was picked up a small number of times. This chain joins TRBV28 and TRBJ1-4, with 8 bases identical to TRBD1. V shed 10 bases, J shed 5 bases, and the junction held 6 bases outside the gene matches. Germline V gives CDR1 MDHEN, CDR2 SYDVKM. The CDR3 is 13 amino acids. In nucleotides, the CDR3 is TGTGCCACCCGGACAGGGCCGAATGAAAAACTGTTTTTT. This translates into CATRTGPNEKLFF.

V gene TRBV5-1 combines with J gene TRBJ2-1, with 12 bases identical to TRBD2. Per germline, CDR1 SGHRS and CDR2 YFSETQ. J was trimmed by 11 bases and V by 0 bases; bases with no gene match: 6. CDR3 length: 15 amino acids. The CDR3 DNA reads as TGCGCCAGCAGCTTGGTGGCTAGCGGGGGGGCCCAGCAGTTCTTC. Translating it yields CASSLVASGGAQQFF.

Comments on this clone: Other nucleotide sequences from this sample produce the same CDR3. This sequence joins TRBV18 and TRBJ2-1, with D tentatively TRBD1 (5 bases). Per the germline V gene, CDR1 is KGHSH and CDR2 is LQKENI. Deletions cut 3 bases from V and 1 base from J, with 10 bases between. The CDR3 loop spans 15 amino acids. CDR3 protein: CASSPLAGSYNEQFF. The CDR3 bases are TGTGCCAGCTCACCCCTTGCAGGGTCCTACAATGAGCAGTTCTTC.

This chain uses TRBV6-1 with TRBJ2-7; tentative D call: TRBD1 (6 bases). Germline assignment: CDR1 MNHNS and CDR2 SASEGT. This CDR3 spans 17 amino acids. Trimming removed 1 base at V and 0 bases at J, with 16 bases between. The DNA of the CDR3 is TGTGCCAGCAGTGAAGAACCTCAGACAGGTTACTCCTACGAGCAGTACTTC. Amino acid sequence: CASSEEPQTGYSYEQYF.

This clone has more than one count but fewer than ten. J is TRBJ2-7 and V is TRBV7-9; the match to TRBD1 covers 8 bases. CDR3 length: 12 residues. Unmatched junction bases numbered 4, after V lost 7 bases and J lost 5 bases. Germline V gives CDR1 SEHNR, CDR2 FQNEAQ (reference sequence). The CDR3 loop reads CASTQTGDEQYF. CDR3 nucleotides: TGTGCCAGCACCCAGACAGGGGACGAGCAGTACTTC.

Points on this clone: At the DNA level, this CDR3 is encoded by other sequences in the same sample as well. The chain is built from TRBV18 and TRBJ1-5; 7 bases agree with TRBD1. J lost 7 bases, V lost 6 bases, and 6 bases had no gene match. CDR3 length: 13 residues. Germline V gene lookup returns CDR1 KGHSH and CDR2 LQKENI. The chain's CDR3 is CASSLDRQQPQHF. DNA for the CDR3: TGTGCCAGCTCGCTGGACAGGCAGCAGCCCCAGCATTTT.

The chain couples TRBV18 to TRBJ2-5, with unresolved D. Trimming stripped 6 bases from V and 3 bases from J, with 5 bases between. This CDR3 spans 11 amino acids. Germline CDR1 KGHSH, CDR2 LQKENI. DNA for the CDR3: TGTGCCAGCTCCCCGGAAGAGACCCAGTACTTC. Its translation: CASSPEETQYF.

The gene calls are TRBV29-1 and TRBJ2-3; 7 bases are shared with TRBD2. The CDR3 length is 19 residues. Per germline, CDR1 SQVTM and CDR2 ANQGSEA. With V trimmed by 2 bases and J by 0 bases, 17 bases remained unmatched. CDR3 DNA sequence: TGCAGCGTTGAACGGACATTTATAACCGGGACTAAAAGCACAGATACGCAGTATTTT. This sequence encodes CSVERTFITGTKSTDTQYF.